This T cell receptor (beta chain) was captured by sequencing in a study of T-cell reconstitution after alpha-beta-depleted transplantation in children. CDR1 SGHTA and CDR2 FQGNSA come from the germline V gene. V lost 1 base, J lost 6 bases, and 8 bases lay in between. The CDR3 consists of 13 residues. This clonotype was found many times. TCRbeta library construction was performed incorporating unique molecular identifiers. TCRdb fed the PCR reads into MiXCR, producing one record per CDR3 protein. The sample has 350,000 to 400,000 distinct CDR3 sequences, about a fifth seen once. This receptor was identified in a human donor who donated a stem cell graft to a child with acute myeloid leukemia. V is TRBV7-2 and J is TRBJ2-3; D unresolved. The material sequenced was PBMCs from the stem cell graft donor, taken from the stem cell graft. The CDR3 here is CASSLGGADTQYF. CDR3 in DNA: TGTGCCAGCAGCTTAGGCGGCGCGGATACGCAGTATTTT. The full variable domain, its missing parts supplied by reference TRBV7-2 and TRBJ2-3, is GAGVSQSPSNKVTEKGKDVELRCDPISGHTALYWYRQSLGQGLEFLIYFQGNSAPDKSGLPSDRFSAERTGGSVSTLTIQRTQQEDSAVYLCASSLGGADTQYFGPGTRLTVL.